The present entry profiles one TCR beta chain with its context. At minimum, one pre-ART and two post-ART PBMC samples were obtained from each donor. All participants with HIV were treated in the United States. The CDR3 consists of 12 residues. Germline V gene data show CDR1 as MDHEN and CDR2 as SYDVKM. J gave up 8 bases and V 4 bases, and 3 bases lay outside the gene matches. This sample is part of a study of long-term antiretroviral therapy in people with HIV. Sequencing relied on immunoSEQ assay v3.0, run at survey level. The data were produced by immunoSEQ multiplex PCR, yet TCRdb's version contains in-frame clones alone and is incomplete. The data hold 20,000 to 25,000 clones, with roughly 90% observed a single time.

V usage is TRBV28 and J usage is TRBJ1-2; 8 bases match TRBD1. The sequence derives from a man aged 60 to 69 with HIV. Sequencing used unsorted PBMCs, obtained 0.6 years after starting antiretroviral therapy. The CDR3 nucleotides are TGTGCCAGCAGTTCGGGACAGGCAGGCTACACCTTC. Residues: CASSSGQAGYTF.